This T cell receptor (beta chain) was captured by sequencing in a study of cytomegalovirus exposure and HLA in healthy donors. Across the study: Among the 300 to 500 genotyped donors, around 85% were placed in the Caucasian-associated ancestry cluster.

Vbeta (60) and Jbeta (13) primers were used in the PCR. Data came from immunoSEQ multiplex PCR; TCRdb stores just in-frame clones and leaves some out. The sample consists of 110,000 or so clones, around 77% of them appearing once. The V segment lost 5 bases and the J segment 4 bases; nucleotides outside the gene matches: 3. Germline CDR1 SNHLY, CDR2 FYNNEI. CDR3 size: 14 residues. Sequenced: PBMCs. The V gene is TRBV2, the J gene TRBJ2-2; 8 bases match TRBD1. This receptor was obtained from a man aged 50 to 60 in good health and CMV-seropositive. This CDR3 is CASSSDRATGELFF. CDR3 sequence (DNA): TGTGCCAGCAGTTCGGACAGGGCCACCGGGGAGCTGTTTTTT.